The 20 T cell receptor beta chains below come from one sample, sequenced in a study of blood T cell repertoires in COVID-19. Sequencing was performed with immunoSEQ multiplex PCR; in TCRdb, only in-frame clones are kept and a portion is missing. The sample consists of roughly 520,000 clones, approximately 90% of them appearing once. Sequencing was performed on PBMCs or T cells enriched from blood (not recorded which). The receptors stem from a woman in her thirties or forties who had recovered from COVID-19.

The V gene is TRBV27, the J gene TRBJ1-6; D is uncertain. The germline CDR1 and CDR2 sequences are MNHEY and SMNVEV (reference sequence). V gave up 3 bases and J gave up 5 bases, with 11 bases separating them. CDR3 length: 15 residues. DNA of the CDR3: TGTGCCAGCAGTTTTGCCAGTCCCCATAATTCACCCCTCCACTTT. The encoded protein is CASSFASPHNSPLHF.

This rearrangement joins TRBV11-2 to TRBJ2-7, with 9 bases identical to TRBD2. The trim removed 5 bases at V and 0 bases at J, leaving 5 bases unmatched. CDR3 size: 15 residues. Germline lookup yields CDR1 SGHAT and CDR2 FQNNGV. DNA of the CDR3: TGTGCCAGCAGCCTCGGACTAGCGCTCTCCTACGAGCAGTACTTC. Translation gives CASSLGLALSYEQYF.

The rearrangement uses TRBV5-1 and TRBJ2-7, with 8 bases identical to TRBD1. This CDR3 contains 16 residues. V was pared by 0 bases and J by 3 bases, with 8 bases of the junction left unmatched. Germline V gene lookup returns CDR1 SGHRS and CDR2 YFSETQ. The CDR3 DNA follows: TGCGCCAGCAGCTTGGGTTTCCCCGGGACAGGCTACGAGCAGTACTTC. Protein sequence: CASSLGFPGTGYEQYF.

This rearrangement joins TRBV21-1 to TRBJ2-7; the D call of TRBD1 is as the table states it, not checked on the DNA. TRBV21-1 is listed as a pseudogene. This CDR3 spans 13 amino acids. The CDR3 sequence is CASTRQGDLEQYF. CDR3 sequence (DNA): TGTGCCAGCACCCGACAGGGGGACCTCGAGCAGTACTTC.

The chain couples TRBV19 to TRBJ1-1; 9 bases map to TRBD1. Trimming cost V 6 bases and J 4 bases; bases outside gene matches: 15. CDR1 is LNHDA and CDR2 is SQIVND in the germline V gene (reference sequence). The CDR3 is made up of 17 amino acids. CDR3 residues: CASSPMGMGQGGTEAFF. DNA of the CDR3: TGTGCCAGTAGCCCAATGGGGATGGGACAGGGAGGCACTGAAGCTTTCTTT.

The rearrangement joins TRBV24-1 to TRBJ1-5, with TRBD1 as a possible D gene (5 bases). V lost 4 bases and J lost 5, with 5 bases in between. The CDR3 consists of 12 residues. The germline CDR1 and CDR2 sequences are KGHDR and SFDVKD. DNA for the CDR3: TGTGCCACCAGTGACAGGGATCAGCCCCAGCATTTT. Translated: CATSDRDQPQHF.

V is TRBV24-1 and J is TRBJ2-3; D is unclear. Trimming took off 0 bases at V and 7 bases at J, with 13 bases between the two ends. This CDR3 is 15 amino acids long. In germline, CDR1 is KGHDR, CDR2 SFDVKD. The CDR3 coding sequence is TGTGCCACCAGTGATTTGTCGGGTTCGCCGAATACGCAGTATTTT. It codes for CATSDLSGSPNTQYF.

V gene TRBV9 combines with J gene TRBJ2-2; D is possibly TRBD1 (6 bases). Germline V gene sequence: CDR1 SGDLS, CDR2 YYNGEE. V dropped 0 bases and J dropped 5 bases, with 11 bases sitting between them. The CDR3 contains 15 residues. The CDR3 region is CASSVGGHITGELFF. In nucleotides, the CDR3 is TGTGCCAGCAGCGTAGGGGGACACATTACCGGGGAGCTGTTTTTT.

The rearrangement joins TRBV9 to TRBJ1-2; TRBD1 might be the D (6 bases). Trimming cost V 2 bases and J 6 bases, with 17 bases left between them. Per germline, CDR1 SGDLS and CDR2 YYNGEE. The CDR3 covers 15 residues. CDR3: CASSVQQGGPDGYTF. The DNA for the CDR3 is TGTGCCAGCAGCGTTCAACAGGGCGGTCCTGATGGCTACACCTTC.

The chain employs TRBV25-1 and TRBJ2-7; 8 bases line up with TRBD2. The V segment lost 3 bases and the J segment 2 bases; nucleotides outside the gene matches: 3. The germline gives CDR1 MGHDK, CDR2 SYGVNS. This CDR3 has 14 amino acids. The CDR3 nucleotides read TGTGCCAGCAGTGAGACTAGCGCAACCTACGAGCAGTACTTC. Translated, it gives CASSETSATYEQYF.

The J gene is TRBJ1-4, the V gene TRBV27, with 7 bases aligning to TRBD1. The CDR3 extends over 14 amino acids. The V segment lost 4 bases and the J segment 6 bases; nucleotides outside the gene matches: 5. Per germline, CDR1 MNHEY and CDR2 SMNVEV (reference sequence). CDR3 loop: CASSSGTAYEKLFF. The CDR3 DNA sequence: TGTGCCAGCAGTTCCGGGACAGCCTATGAAAAACTGTTTTTT. The complete variable domain, with remaining parts taken from reference TRBV27 and TRBJ1-4, reads EAQVTQNPRYLITVTGKKLTVTCSQNMNHEYMSWYRQDPGLGLRQIYYSMNVEVTDKGDVPEGYKVSRKEKRNFPLILESPSPNQTSLYFCASSSGTAYEKLFFGSGTQLSVL.

V is TRBV6-2 or TRBV6-3 and J is TRBJ2-5, with 7 nucleotides matching TRBD1. V shed 6 bases and J 7 bases; nucleotides not matched to a gene: 17. Germline CDR1 reads MNHEY; CDR2 reads SVGEGT. The CDR3 extends over 16 amino acids. CDR3 nucleotide sequence: TGTGCCAGCAGCCCTCGAGTCAAAGGGGGCCAGGGGACCCAGTACTTC. It encodes CASSPRVKGGQGTQYF.

The rearrangement links TRBV7-2 to TRBJ2-7; TRBD1 matches 8 bases. The CDR3 is 14 amino acids. Germline assignment: CDR1 SGHTA and CDR2 FQGNSA. V dropped 3 bases and J dropped 4; count of bases not matched to a gene: 5. CDR3 DNA: TGTGCCAGCAGCTTTTCCAGGGGGCCGTACGAGCAGTACTTC. The encoded protein is CASSFSRGPYEQYF.

The chain is built from TRBV19 and TRBJ2-6, with TRBD1 identical over 10 bases. Germline CDR1 LNHDA, CDR2 SQIVND (reference sequence). The V segment lost 5 bases and the J segment 4 bases; nucleotides outside the gene matches: 8. This CDR3 has 17 amino acids. Written as DNA, the CDR3 is TGTGCCAGTAGTCGTCCCGGGACAGGGGTGGGGGCCAACGTCCTGACTTTC. This codes for CASSRPGTGVGANVLTF. Full variable domain (outside the CDR3, taken from reference TRBV19 and TRBJ2-6): DGGITQSPKYLFRKEGQNVTLSCEQNLNHDAMYWYRQDPGQGLRLIYYSQIVNDFQKGDIAEGYSVSREKKESFPLTVTSAQKNPTAFYLCASSRPGTGVGANVLTFGAGSRLTVL.

J is TRBJ1-6 and V is TRBV7-2; 9 nucleotides match TRBD1. With 5 bases clipped from V and 6 bases from J, the junction kept 5 bases outside the gene matches. CDR1 and CDR2 (germline): SGHTA, FQGNSA. The CDR3 runs to 15 residues. This chain's CDR3 is CASSVQGAVNSPLHF. The CDR3 DNA reads TGTGCCAGCAGCGTACAGGGGGCCGTTAATTCACCCCTCCACTTT.

This chain connects TRBV6-2 or TRBV6-3 to TRBJ1-5; the D is unclear. V lost 0 bases and J 4 bases, leaving 7 bases between the germline ends. This CDR3 is built from 14 residues. Germline CDR1 MNHEY, CDR2 SVGEGT. CDR3 in amino acids: CASSYSGRNQPQHF. As DNA, the CDR3 is TGTGCCAGCAGTTACTCGGGGAGGAATCAGCCCCAGCATTTT.

The V call is TRBV4-3, the J call TRBJ2-1; 10 nucleotides match TRBD2. CDR3 length: 15 residues. CDR1 and CDR2 from the germline V gene are LGHNA and YSLEER. Germline trimming cut 4 bases from V and 6 bases from J; bases unmatched to any gene: 6. CDR3 sequence: CASSPPGLARNEQFF. CDR3 coding DNA: TGCGCCAGCAGCCCACCGGGACTAGCGCGCAATGAGCAGTTCTTC.

The chain combines TRBV27 with TRBJ1-5, with a possible D match to TRBD1 (5 bases). Trimming left V 5 bases short and J 0 bases short, with 11 bases between. Germline CDR1 reads MNHEY; CDR2 reads SMNVEV (reference sequence). The CDR3 covers 15 residues. CDR3 in amino acids: CASSRTPYSNQPQHF. CDR3 in DNA: TGTGCCAGCAGTCGGACACCCTATAGCAATCAGCCCCAGCATTTT.

The chain uses TRBV7-2 and TRBJ2-7; 11 positions agree with TRBD2. The CDR3 runs 17 residues. V lost 5 bases to trimming and J lost 4 bases; unmatched junction nucleotides: 13. In germline, CDR1 is SGHTA, CDR2 FQGNSA. CDR3 residues: CASSGRVTSGRRYEQYF. The CDR3 DNA reads as TGTGCCAGCAGCGGACGAGTAACTAGCGGGAGACGATACGAGCAGTACTTC.

This chain links TRBV27 with TRBJ1-2; 10 bases align to TRBD1. Per germline, CDR1 MNHEY and CDR2 SMNVEV (reference sequence). The CDR3 has 15 residues. The trim removed 5 bases at V and 4 bases at J, leaving 7 bases unmatched. CDR3 in amino acids: CASSSGQGVSYGYTF. DNA for the CDR3: TGTGCCAGCAGTAGCGGACAGGGGGTAAGCTATGGCTACACCTTC.